The 23 T cell receptor beta chains listed next were all sequenced from one sample in a study of blood T cell repertoires in COVID-19. Produced via immunoSEQ multiplex PCR; TCRdb's table is partial and in-frame only. The table includes under 300,000 clones, approximately 85% detected once. The source material was peripheral blood. Source of these receptors: a woman aged 60-75 years with active or convalescent COVID-19.

The genes are TRBV7-9 and TRBJ2-1; possibly TRBD1 for D (6 bases). This CDR3 is built from 14 residues. V was trimmed by 5 bases and J by 4 bases, leaving 12 bases between them. The germline gives CDR1 SEHNR, CDR2 FQNEAQ (reference sequence). DNA for the CDR3: TGTGCCAGCAGCACCGGGACAACTTACAATGAGCAGTTCTTC. Encoded protein: CASSTGTTYNEQFF.

The chain combines TRBV6-6 with TRBJ1-2; weak D call: TRBD1 (6 bases). The CDR3 covers 14 residues. V lost 6 bases and J lost 8, with 19 bases in between. CDR1 is MNHNY, CDR2 SVGAGI, per germline (reference sequence). The chain's CDR3 is CASSAAQGPGGYTF. CDR3 in DNA: TGTGCCAGCAGCGCAGCACAGGGCCCAGGGGGCTACACCTTC.

V and J are TRBV5-1 and TRBJ1-2, with D possibly being TRBD1 (6 bases). This CDR3 has 12 amino acids. Trimming left V 7 bases short and J 4 bases short, with 11 bases between. Germline V gives CDR1 SGHRS, CDR2 YFSETQ. CDR3 DNA: TGCGCCAGCCACGAAGGGGGCTATGGCTACACCTTC. Its protein is CASHEGGYGYTF.

The chain links TRBV5-1 to TRBJ2-4, with a possible D match to TRBD1 (6 bases). The germline V and J ends were trimmed by 1 base and 6 bases, with 17 bases remaining between them. This CDR3 contains 16 residues. Germline CDR1 and CDR2: SGHRS and YFSETQ. CDR3 loop: CASSLSLGQGINIQYF. The CDR3, as DNA: TGCGCCAGCAGCTTGAGTCTCGGTCAGGGGATAAACATTCAGTACTTC.

This clone was seen once. The CDR3 here is CASSFWGRGDTDTQYF. The CDR3 bases are TGTGCCAGCAGTTTCTGGGGCAGGGGGGACACAGATACGCAGTATTTT. The rearrangement joins TRBV27 to TRBJ2-3; TRBD1 is a possible D gene (7 bases). The V end lost 3 bases, the J end lost 2 bases, and 15 bases lay between the germline ends. Germline CDR1 MNHEY, CDR2 SMNVEV (reference sequence). This CDR3 region has 16 residues.

V is TRBV6-5 and J is TRBJ1-1; D not resolved. V lost 6 bases and J 11 bases, leaving 19 bases between the germline ends. This CDR3 has 13 residues. Germline loops: CDR1 MNHEY, CDR2 SVGAGI. The CDR3 coding sequence is TGTGCCAGCAGCGCCCGGCCAGCTGGGAGGGCTTTCTTT. This encodes CASSARPAGRAFF.

The rearrangement links TRBV9 to TRBJ2-3; D is possibly TRBD1 (6 bases). The length of the CDR3 is 14 residues. The germline V and J ends were trimmed by 1 base and 5 bases, with 11 bases remaining between them. CDR1 SGDLS and CDR2 YYNGEE come from the germline V gene. CDR3 in DNA: TGTGCCAGCAGCGTACTTCAGGGACAAGATACGCAGTATTTT. It codes for CASSVLQGQDTQYF.

The chain employs TRBV30 and TRBJ2-3, with 8 bases lining up with TRBD1. There are 14 residues in the CDR3. The J segment lost 2 bases and the V segment lost 5 bases, leaving 6 bases of the junction unmatched. Germline CDR1 GTSNPN, CDR2 SVGIG (reference sequence). In DNA, the CDR3 is TGTGCCTGGTCTACAGGGGGGCCCACAGATACGCAGTATTTT. This encodes CAWSTGGPTDTQYF.

The chain has TRBV30 and TRBJ1-3; D possibly corresponds to TRBD1 (5 bases). Germline CDR1 reads GTSNPN; CDR2 reads SVGIG (reference sequence). The CDR3 runs 14 residues. V gave up 2 bases and J gave up 0 bases, with 8 bases separating them. The CDR3 DNA reads TGTGCCTGGAGTCAGGGATCCTCTGGAAACACCATATATTTT. Translating it yields CAWSQGSSGNTIYF.

The CDR3 nucleotides are TGTGCCAGCAGCAACCGACTAGCGGGGGGGCCAGATACGCAGTATTTT. Protein sequence: CASSNRLAGGPDTQYF. The V call is TRBV7-8, the J call TRBJ2-3, with 14 bases identical to TRBD2. Trimming at V came to 5 bases and at J to 4 bases, leaving 5 bases not matched to a gene. Per germline, CDR1 SGHVS and CDR2 FQNEAQ. This CDR3 is 16 amino acids long.

This chain links TRBV19 with TRBJ2-5; D is ambiguous. Germline V lookup: CDR1 LNHDA, CDR2 SQIVND (reference sequence). This CDR3 has 15 residues. The V end was cut by 6 bases, the J end by 5 bases, with 19 bases between. The CDR3 bases are TGTGCCAGTAGATCCCTTGCCGGAGTTCCGGAGACCCAGTACTTC. Amino acids: CASRSLAGVPETQYF.

V usage is TRBV27 and J usage is TRBJ1-4; D remains ambiguous. The CDR3 spans 18 residues. In germline, CDR1 is MNHEY, CDR2 SMNVEV (reference sequence). V shed 7 bases and J shed 7 bases, with 28 bases lying between them. CDR3 sequence reads: CASTRLLYGRVGSEKLFF. The DNA of the CDR3 is TGTGCCAGCACCCGCCTGTTGTACGGGCGGGTGGGTAGTGAAAAACTGTTTTTT.

The chain uses TRBV19 and TRBJ2-7; 10 bases line up with TRBD1. V trimming: 9 bases; J trimming: 0 bases; junction bases outside the gene matches: 5. CDR3 length equals 14 residues. In germline, CDR1 is LNHDA, CDR2 SQIVND (reference sequence). As DNA, the CDR3 is TGTGCCAGCGCGGGACAGGGGAGCTCCTACGAGCAGTACTTC. The encoded protein is CASAGQGSSYEQYF.

DNA for the CDR3: TGTGCCAGCAGCCAAGGTAGCGGCGGCGGGGAGCTGTTTTTT. Its translation is CASSQGSGGGELFF. V usage is TRBV3-1 (or the pseudogene TRBV3-2) and J usage is TRBJ2-2; possibly TRBD2 for D (6 bases). V shed 1 base and J shed 7 bases, with 10 bases lying between them. This CDR3 contains 14 residues. CDR1 and CDR2 (germline): LGHDT, YNNKEL (reference sequence).

The chain is built from TRBV6-2 or TRBV6-3 and TRBJ1-5; 10 positions agree with TRBD1. The CDR3 length is 16 residues. CDR1 and CDR2 from the germline V gene are MNHEY and SVGEGT. J was trimmed by 6 bases and V by 5 bases; bases with no gene match: 10. CDR3 coding DNA: TGTGCCAGCAGTCGCCGGGGGACAGGGGAGCGTCAGCCCCAGCATTTT. It yields the protein CASSRRGTGERQPQHF.

The chain couples TRBV3-1 (or the pseudogene TRBV3-2) to TRBJ1-1, with 7 bases lining up with TRBD1. The V segment lost 1 base and the J segment 7 bases; nucleotides outside the gene matches: 9. In germline, CDR1 is LGHDT, CDR2 YNNKEL (reference sequence). The CDR3 contains 15 residues. CDR3 sequence: CASSQVDGTVNEAFF. CDR3 nucleotide sequence: TGTGCCAGCAGCCAAGTGGATGGGACAGTTAATGAAGCTTTCTTT.

This clone was picked up one time. The V call is TRBV5-1, the J call TRBJ1-6; TRBD1 is a possible D gene (5 bases). CDR1 and CDR2 (germline): SGHRS, YFSETQ. Between the trimmed V and J ends, which lost 0 bases and 14 bases, there was a span of 12 bases. The CDR3 extends over 13 amino acids. The CDR3 bases are TGCGCCAGCAGCTTGGGGCAGGGTCAATCCCTCCACTTT. Residues: CASSLGQGQSLHF.

The CDR3 region has the DNA TGTGCCAGTCACCCAACAGGACGCTCCTACGAGCAGTACTTC. Translating it yields CASHPTGRSYEQYF. The chain links TRBV19 to TRBJ2-7; TRBD1 might be the D (5 bases). This CDR3 spans 14 amino acids. V was clipped by 8 bases and J by 0 bases, with 14 bases between them. Per germline, CDR1 LNHDA and CDR2 SQIVND (reference sequence).

The rearrangement links TRBV12-3 or TRBV12-4 to TRBJ1-5; no clear D. Trimming left V 3 bases short and J 5 bases short, with 8 bases between. This CDR3 comprises 13 residues. CDR3 in amino acids: CASSFKADQPQHF. In DNA, the CDR3 is TGTGCCAGCAGTTTTAAAGCGGATCAGCCCCAGCATTTT.

In this sample, this clone turned up once. J is TRBJ1-6 and V is TRBV5-1; maybe TRBD1 (6 bases). CDR1 and CDR2 from the germline V gene are SGHRS and YFSETQ. The CDR3 runs to 16 residues. Between the trimmed V and J ends, which lost 4 bases and 2 bases, there was a span of 13 bases. The CDR3 coding sequence is TGCGCCAGCAGCCAAGGGGGGGCAACCTATAATTCACCCCTCCACTTT. Amino acid sequence: CASSQGGATYNSPLHF.

The chain joins TRBV7-8 to TRBJ1-2; D gene ambiguous. The CDR3 totals 13 residues. Germline V gene sequence: CDR1 SGHVS, CDR2 FQNEAQ. The ends were cut back, 4 bases at V and 4 bases at J, with 10 bases in the middle. CDR3: CASSSRPGYGYTF. DNA for the CDR3: TGTGCCAGCAGCTCCCGCCCCGGCTATGGCTACACCTTC.

V is TRBV27 and J is TRBJ2-5; D may be TRBD1 (6 bases). CDR3 length equals 17 residues. CDR1 is MNHEY and CDR2 is SMNVEV in the germline V gene (reference sequence). V gave up 2 bases and J gave up 2 bases, with 18 bases separating them. The CDR3 DNA sequence: TGTGCCAGCAGTTTAGGTACAGGGATAGGGGCACAAGAGACCCAGTACTTC. It codes for CASSLGTGIGAQETQYF.

The CDR3 reads CASSFGTGGQNTEAFF. In nucleotides, the CDR3 is TGTGCCAGCAGCTTCGGGACAGGGGGCCAGAACACTGAAGCTTTCTTT. The chain combines TRBV7-9 with TRBJ1-1, with 12 positions matching TRBD1. The CDR3 length is 16 residues. CDR1 and CDR2 from the germline V gene are SEHNR and FQNEAQ (reference sequence). Losses at the gene ends were 3 bases for V and 1 base for J; bases not matched to a gene: 3.